The sequence of this TCR beta chain was determined in a study of Ad26.COV2.S vaccination and SARS-CoV-2 variants. Overall study: Once or twice, 56 days apart, Ad26.COV2.S was delivered intramuscularly.

Generated by immunoSEQ multiplex PCR, the TCRdb table keeps only in-frame clones and is missing some. This sample has 450,000 to 550,000 clones; nearly 90% occur once, and the top ten carry about 1.5%. Treatment given: some 19 received Ad26.COV2.S at low or high dose, single or two shots; about 5 received placebo; per-sample allocation not given. Vaccine and placebo recipients were sampled on day 63 after the first injection. Germline V gives CDR1 SGHNT, CDR2 YENEEA. There are 15 residues in the CDR3. Trimming shortened V by 4 bases and J by 2 bases, and 14 bases separated the two germline ends. The sequences come from peripheral blood, collected in a trial of Ad26.COV2.S vaccine versus placebo. V and J are TRBV11-3 and TRBJ2-5, with D possibly TRBD1 on 6 matching bases. This TCR was sampled from a person aged 18-60 years who received the Ad26.COV2.S COVID-19 vaccine or a placebo. Written as DNA, the CDR3 is TGTGCCAGCAGCTCTACAGGGAACCCGCAAGAGACCCAGTACTTC. It yields the protein CASSSTGNPQETQYF.